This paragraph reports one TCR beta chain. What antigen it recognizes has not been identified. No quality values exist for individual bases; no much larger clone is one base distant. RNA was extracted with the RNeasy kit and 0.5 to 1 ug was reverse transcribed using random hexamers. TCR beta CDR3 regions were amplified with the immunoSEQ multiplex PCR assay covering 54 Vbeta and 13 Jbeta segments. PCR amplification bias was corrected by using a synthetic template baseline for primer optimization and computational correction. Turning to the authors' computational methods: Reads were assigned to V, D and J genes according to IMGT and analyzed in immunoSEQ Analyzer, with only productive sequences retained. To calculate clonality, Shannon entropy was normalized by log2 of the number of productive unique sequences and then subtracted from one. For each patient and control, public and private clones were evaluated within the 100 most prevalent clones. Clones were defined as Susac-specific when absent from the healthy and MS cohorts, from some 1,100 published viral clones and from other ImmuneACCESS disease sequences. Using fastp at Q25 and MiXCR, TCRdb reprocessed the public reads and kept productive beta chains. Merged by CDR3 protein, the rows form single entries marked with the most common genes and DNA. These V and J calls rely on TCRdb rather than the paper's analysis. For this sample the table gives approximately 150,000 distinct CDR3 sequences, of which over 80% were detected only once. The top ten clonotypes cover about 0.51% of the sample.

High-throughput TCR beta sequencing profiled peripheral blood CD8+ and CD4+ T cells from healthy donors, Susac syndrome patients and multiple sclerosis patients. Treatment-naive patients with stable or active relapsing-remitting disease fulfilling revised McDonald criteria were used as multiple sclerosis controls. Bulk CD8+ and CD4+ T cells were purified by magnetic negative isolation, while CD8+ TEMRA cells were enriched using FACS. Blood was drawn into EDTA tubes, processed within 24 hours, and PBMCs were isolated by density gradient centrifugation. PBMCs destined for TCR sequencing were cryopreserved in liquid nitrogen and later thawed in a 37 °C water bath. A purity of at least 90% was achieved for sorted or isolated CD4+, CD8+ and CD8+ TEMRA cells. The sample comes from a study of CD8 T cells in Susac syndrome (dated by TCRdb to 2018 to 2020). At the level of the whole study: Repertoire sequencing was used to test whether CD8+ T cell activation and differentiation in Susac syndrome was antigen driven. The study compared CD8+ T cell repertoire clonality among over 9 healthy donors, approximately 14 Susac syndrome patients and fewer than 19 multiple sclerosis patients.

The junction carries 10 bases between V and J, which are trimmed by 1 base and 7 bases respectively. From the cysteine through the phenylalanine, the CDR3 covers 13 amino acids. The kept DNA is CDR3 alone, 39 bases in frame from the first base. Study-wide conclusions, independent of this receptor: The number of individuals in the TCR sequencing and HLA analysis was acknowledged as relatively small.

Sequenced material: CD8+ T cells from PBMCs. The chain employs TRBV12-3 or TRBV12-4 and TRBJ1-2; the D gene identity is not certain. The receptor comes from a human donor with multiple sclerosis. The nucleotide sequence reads TGTGCCAGCAGTTTAGACAGTTTCTTTGGCTACACCTTC. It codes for CASSLDSFFGYTF.